Included here is one T cell receptor beta chain sequence, with context. Assay used: immunoSEQ multiplex PCR; TCRdb lists only in-frame clones, some missing. This repertoire shows under 40,000 clones, roughly nine tenths found once; its top ten account for 0.35% to 0.5%. The data were obtained in a study of T cell changes during pregnancy in multiple sclerosis. The CDR3 spans 15 residues. Trimming left V 3 bases short and J 3 bases short, with 15 bases between. The V gene's germline CDR1 is SGDLS and CDR2 YYNGEE. The source of this sequence is a female donor with multiple sclerosis, enrolled in a pregnancy study. The chain uses TRBV9 and TRBJ1-2; D might be TRBD1 (6 bases). This sample comprised CD4+ T cells from peripheral blood mononuclear cells, obtained in the second trimester of pregnancy. Here the CDR3 reads CASSGGGPTYYGYTF. The CDR3 region has the DNA TGTGCCAGCAGCGGCGGGGGGCCTACCTACTATGGCTACACCTTC.